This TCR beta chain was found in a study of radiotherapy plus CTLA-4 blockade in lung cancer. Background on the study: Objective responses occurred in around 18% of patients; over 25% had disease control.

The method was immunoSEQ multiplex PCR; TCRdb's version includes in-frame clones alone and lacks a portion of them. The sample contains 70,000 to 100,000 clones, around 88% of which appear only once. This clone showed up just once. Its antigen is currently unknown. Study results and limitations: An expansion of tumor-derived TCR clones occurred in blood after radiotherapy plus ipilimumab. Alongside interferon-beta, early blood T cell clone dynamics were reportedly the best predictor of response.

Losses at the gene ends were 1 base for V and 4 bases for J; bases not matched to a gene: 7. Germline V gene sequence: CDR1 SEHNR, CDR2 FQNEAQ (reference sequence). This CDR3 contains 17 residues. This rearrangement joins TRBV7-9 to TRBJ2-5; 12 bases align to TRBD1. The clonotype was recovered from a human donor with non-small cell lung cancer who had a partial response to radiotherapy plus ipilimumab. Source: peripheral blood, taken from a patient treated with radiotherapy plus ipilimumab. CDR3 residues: CASSLGGTGGRRETQYF. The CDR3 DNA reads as TGTGCCAGCAGCTTAGGAGGGACAGGGGGCCGGCGAGAGACCCAGTACTTC. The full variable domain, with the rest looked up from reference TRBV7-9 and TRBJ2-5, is DTGVSQNPRHKITKRGQNVTFRCDPISEHNRLYWYRQTLGQGPEFLTYFQNEAQLEKSRLLSDRFSAERPKGSFSTLEIQRTEQGDSAMYLCASSLGGTGGRRETQYFGPGTRLLVL.